This is a list of T cell receptor beta chains from one sample in a study of blood T cells in healthy people across ages. TCRdb recomputed calls from the 5' RACE reads with MiXCR, one row per CDR3 protein. The sample holds hundreds of thousands of distinct CDR3 sequences, 25% to 35% seen once. The sequenced sample consisted of blood. The receptors were sampled from an elderly woman in good health. The CDR3 runs from the conserved cysteine through the conserved F or W. Fields, in order: J gene, V gene, D gene, clone size, CDR3 protein, CDR3 DNA. D genes are given only for firm matches. Some rows have no size entry. The others give once, few or many, or a class for an expanded clone.

j_call: TRBJ2-2; v_call: TRBV12-3/TRBV12-4; d_call: NA; clone_size: few; cdr3_aa: CASSLEGAATGELFF; cdr3_nt: TGTGCCAGCAGTTTGGAGGGGGCGGCCACCGGGGAGCTGTTTTTT
j_call: TRBJ2-5; v_call: TRBV28; d_call: TRBD1; clone_size: many; cdr3_aa: CASNPGGWGETQYF; cdr3_nt: TGTGCCAGCAACCCAGGGGGATGGGGGGAGACCCAGTACTTC
j_call: TRBJ2-4; v_call: TRBV10-3; d_call: NA; clone_size: NA; cdr3_aa: CASSQDLRGTIQYF; cdr3_nt: TGTGCCAGCAGCCAAGATCTGAGGGGTACCATTCAGTACTTC
j_call: TRBJ1-5; v_call: TRBV20-1; d_call: NA; clone_size: NA; cdr3_aa: CSARGRINQPRHF; cdr3_nt: TGCAGTGCTAGGGGGCGGATCAATCAGCCCCGGCATTTT
j_call: TRBJ1-3; v_call: TRBV7-6; d_call: NA; clone_size: few; cdr3_aa: CASAGGPSGNTIYF; cdr3_nt: TGTGCCTCTGCCGGGGGGCCCTCTGGAAACACCATATATTTT
j_call: TRBJ2-2; v_call: TRBV6-2/TRBV6-3; d_call: NA; clone_size: NA; cdr3_aa: CASRLGQIGELFF; cdr3_nt: TGTGCCAGCAGACTGGGGCAGATCGGGGAGCTGTTTTTT
j_call: TRBJ2-5; v_call: TRBV12-3/TRBV12-4; d_call: NA; clone_size: many; cdr3_aa: CASTWGWAETQYF; cdr3_nt: TGTGCCAGCACCTGGGGTTGGGCGGAGACCCAGTACTTC
j_call: TRBJ2-7; v_call: TRBV10-3; d_call: TRBD1; clone_size: many; cdr3_aa: CAISAGGTGVEQYF; cdr3_nt: TGTGCCATCAGTGCGGGAGGGACAGGGGTCGAGCAGTACTTC
j_call: TRBJ2-3; v_call: TRBV27; d_call: TRBD2; clone_size: few; cdr3_aa: CASSSGSGGPVATDTQYF; cdr3_nt: TGTGCCAGCAGTTCTGGTAGCGGGGGACCCGTAGCAACAGATACGCAGTATTTT
j_call: TRBJ1-1; v_call: TRBV29-1; d_call: NA; clone_size: NA; cdr3_aa: CSVEGRRASTEAFF; cdr3_nt: TGCAGCGTTGAAGGCAGGAGGGCGAGCACTGAAGCTTTCTTT
j_call: TRBJ2-6; v_call: TRBV19; d_call: NA; clone_size: NA; cdr3_aa: CASTKDGPSGANVPTF; cdr3_nt: TGTGCCAGTACCAAGGACGGCCCTTCTGGGGCCAACGTCCCGACTTTC
j_call: TRBJ1-2; v_call: TRBV7-9; d_call: NA; clone_size: NA; cdr3_aa: CASSSEDSYGYTF; cdr3_nt: TGTGCCAGCAGCTCTGAGGATAGCTATGGCTACACCTTC
j_call: TRBJ2-1; v_call: TRBV10-3; d_call: TRBD2; clone_size: NA; cdr3_aa: CAISIAGGRNEQFF; cdr3_nt: TGTGCCATCAGTATAGCGGGGGGTAGAAATGAGCAGTTCTTC